The present T cell receptor (beta chain) was sequenced within a study of T cell responses to AZD1222 COVID-19 vaccine. Germline lookup yields CDR1 MNHEY and CDR2 SVGAGI. With 2 bases removed from V and 5 bases from J, the gap between germline ends came to 12 bases. This CDR3 has 15 residues. TCRdb's copy holds only in-frame clones and misses some; the assay was immunoSEQ multiplex PCR. This repertoire shows fewer than 200,000 clones, about 88% found once; its top ten account for 25% to 30%. Concerning this clone itself: Its antigen is as yet unknown.

Study-wide findings and caveats: Clonal diversity may have been underestimated in mostly white British donors. None of the repertoires were sampled until the peak T cell response had passed.

The receptor comes from an adult who received the AZD1222 COVID-19 vaccine. The source was peripheral blood, collected 28 days after the second AZD1222 dose. V gene TRBV6-5 combines with J gene TRBJ2-2; TRBD1 might be the D (5 bases). CDR3 DNA: TGTGCCAGCAGTTACGGGCAGGGTGGAACCGGGGAGCTGTTTTTT. Its translation: CASSYGQGGTGELFF.